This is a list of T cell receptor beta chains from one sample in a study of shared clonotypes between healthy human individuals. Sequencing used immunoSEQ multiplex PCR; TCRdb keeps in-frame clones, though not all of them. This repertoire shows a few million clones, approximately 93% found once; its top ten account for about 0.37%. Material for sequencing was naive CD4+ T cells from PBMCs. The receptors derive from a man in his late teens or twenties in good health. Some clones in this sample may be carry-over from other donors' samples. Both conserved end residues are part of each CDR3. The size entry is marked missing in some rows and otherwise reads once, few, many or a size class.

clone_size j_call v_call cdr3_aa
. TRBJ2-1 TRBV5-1 CASSSPRGSLYNEQFF
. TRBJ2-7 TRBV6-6 CASSSRGSTYEQYF
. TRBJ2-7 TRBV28 CASSFKGTGGRYEQYF
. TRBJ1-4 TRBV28 CASTISGGEEKLFF
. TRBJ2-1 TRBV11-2 CASSLSNRVLSYNEQFF
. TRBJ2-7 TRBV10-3 CAIGETGGDYEQYF
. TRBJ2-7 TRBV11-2 CASSQRQGRYEQYF
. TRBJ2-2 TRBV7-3 CASSFTSGTTNTGELFF
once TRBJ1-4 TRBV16 CASSQRSNRVLSNEKLFF
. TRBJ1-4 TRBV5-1 CASSVGQGGNEKLFF
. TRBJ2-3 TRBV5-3 CARSLSGQGSSDTQYF
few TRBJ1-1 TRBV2 CASSVMGPEAFF
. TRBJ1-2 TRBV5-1 CASSALDRGIGGYTF
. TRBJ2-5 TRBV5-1 CASSLVGQETQYF
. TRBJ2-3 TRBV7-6 CASSLPLDTQYF
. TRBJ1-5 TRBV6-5 CASSQGADQPQHF
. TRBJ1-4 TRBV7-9 CASSPDRGGDVEKLFF
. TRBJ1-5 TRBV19 CASSRLPGQRLHF
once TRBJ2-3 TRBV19 CASSITIGYTQYF
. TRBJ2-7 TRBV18 CASSPPWDGTYEQYF
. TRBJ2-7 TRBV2 CASWDTSYEQYF
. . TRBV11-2 CASRKRQGPYEQYF
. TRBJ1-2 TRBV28 CASKTWGPGYTF
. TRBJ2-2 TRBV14 CASSPFQGLLAGVKNTGELFF
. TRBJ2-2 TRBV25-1 CASSEFGGLAGELFF
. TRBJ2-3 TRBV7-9 CASSLMSSGGLDTQYF
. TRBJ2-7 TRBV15 CATSRLAGNRSYEQYF
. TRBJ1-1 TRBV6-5 CASSSQGGGDTEAFF
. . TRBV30 CAWSPSQSYEQYF
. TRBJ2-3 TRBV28 CASSLVGGITDTQYF
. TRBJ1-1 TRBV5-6 CASTQQGTDTEAFF
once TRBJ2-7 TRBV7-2 CASSLAGTSGTGEYF
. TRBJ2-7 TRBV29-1 CSVGYMGGFFYEQYF
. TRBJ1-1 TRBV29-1 CSVVGQGTEAFF
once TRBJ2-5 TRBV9 CASSASHGGETQYF
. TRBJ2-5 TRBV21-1 CASSKCGTEETQYF
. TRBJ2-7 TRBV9 CASSVGLLTYEQYF